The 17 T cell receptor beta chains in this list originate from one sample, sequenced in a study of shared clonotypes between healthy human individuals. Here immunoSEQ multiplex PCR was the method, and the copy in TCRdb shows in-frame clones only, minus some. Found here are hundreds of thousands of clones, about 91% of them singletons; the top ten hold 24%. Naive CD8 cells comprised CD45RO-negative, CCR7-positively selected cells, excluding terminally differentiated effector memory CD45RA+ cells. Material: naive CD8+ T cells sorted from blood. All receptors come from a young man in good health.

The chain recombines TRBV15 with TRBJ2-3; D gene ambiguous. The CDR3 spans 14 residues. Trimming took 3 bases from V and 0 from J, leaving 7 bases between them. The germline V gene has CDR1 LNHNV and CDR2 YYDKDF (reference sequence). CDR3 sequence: CATSRQTSTDTQYF. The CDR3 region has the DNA TGTGCCACCAGCAGGCAAACTAGCACAGATACGCAGTATTTT.

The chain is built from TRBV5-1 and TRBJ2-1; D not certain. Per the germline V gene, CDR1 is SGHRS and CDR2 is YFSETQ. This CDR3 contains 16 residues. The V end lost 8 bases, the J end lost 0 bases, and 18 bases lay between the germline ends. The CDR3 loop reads CASSILDSLSYNEQFF. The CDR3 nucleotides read TGCGCCAGTTCCATTCTAGACTCGCTCTCCTACAATGAGCAGTTCTTC.

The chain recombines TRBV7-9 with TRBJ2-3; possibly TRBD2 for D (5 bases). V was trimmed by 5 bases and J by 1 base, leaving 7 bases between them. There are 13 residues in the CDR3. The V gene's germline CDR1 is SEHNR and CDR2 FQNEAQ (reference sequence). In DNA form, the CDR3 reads TGTGCCAGCAGCCGGGAAGGCACAGATACGCAGTATTTT. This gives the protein CASSREGTDTQYF.

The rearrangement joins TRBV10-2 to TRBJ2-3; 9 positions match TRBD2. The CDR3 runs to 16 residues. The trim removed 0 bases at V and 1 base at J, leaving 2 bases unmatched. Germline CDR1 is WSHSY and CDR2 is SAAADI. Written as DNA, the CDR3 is TGCGCCAGCAGTGAGTCGGTAGCGGGAGGCACAGATACGCAGTATTTT. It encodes CASSESVAGGTDTQYF.

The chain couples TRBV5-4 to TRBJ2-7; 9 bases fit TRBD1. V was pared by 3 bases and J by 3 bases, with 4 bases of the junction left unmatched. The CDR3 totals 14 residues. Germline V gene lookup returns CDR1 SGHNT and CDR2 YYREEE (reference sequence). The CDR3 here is CASSWGTGNYEQYF. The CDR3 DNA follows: TGTGCCAGCAGCTGGGGGACAGGGAACTACGAGCAGTACTTC.

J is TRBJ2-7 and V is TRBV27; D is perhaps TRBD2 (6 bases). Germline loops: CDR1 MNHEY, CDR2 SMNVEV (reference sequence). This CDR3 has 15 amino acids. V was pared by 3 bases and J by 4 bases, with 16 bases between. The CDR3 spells CASSLRREWVYEQYF. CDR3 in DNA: TGTGCCAGCAGTTTGAGGAGGGAGTGGGTTTACGAGCAGTACTTC.

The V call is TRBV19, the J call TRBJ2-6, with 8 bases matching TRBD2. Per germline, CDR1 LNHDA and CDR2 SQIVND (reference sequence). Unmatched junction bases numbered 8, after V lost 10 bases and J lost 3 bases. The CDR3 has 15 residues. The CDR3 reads CATEPSGYGANVLTF. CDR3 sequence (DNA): TGTGCCACCGAGCCTAGCGGGTATGGGGCCAACGTCCTGACTTTC.

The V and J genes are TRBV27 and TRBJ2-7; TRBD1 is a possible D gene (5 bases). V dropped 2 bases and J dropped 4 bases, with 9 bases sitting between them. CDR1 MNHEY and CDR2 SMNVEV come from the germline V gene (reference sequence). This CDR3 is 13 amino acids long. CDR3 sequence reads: CASSLGAPYEQYF. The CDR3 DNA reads TGTGCCAGCAGTTTAGGGGCGCCATACGAGCAGTACTTC.

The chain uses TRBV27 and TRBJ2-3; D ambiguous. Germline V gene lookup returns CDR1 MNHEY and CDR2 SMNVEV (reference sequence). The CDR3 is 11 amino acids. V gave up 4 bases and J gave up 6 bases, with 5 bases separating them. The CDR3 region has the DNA TGTGCCAGCAGTTACTGGGATACGCAGTATTTT. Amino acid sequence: CASSYWDTQYF.

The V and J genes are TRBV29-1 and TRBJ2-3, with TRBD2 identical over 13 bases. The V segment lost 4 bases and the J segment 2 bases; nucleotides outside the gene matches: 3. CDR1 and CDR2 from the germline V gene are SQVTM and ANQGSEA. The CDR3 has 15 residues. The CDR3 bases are TGCAGCGTTGGGACTAGCGGGAGCGACACAGATACGCAGTATTTT. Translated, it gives CSVGTSGSDTDTQYF.

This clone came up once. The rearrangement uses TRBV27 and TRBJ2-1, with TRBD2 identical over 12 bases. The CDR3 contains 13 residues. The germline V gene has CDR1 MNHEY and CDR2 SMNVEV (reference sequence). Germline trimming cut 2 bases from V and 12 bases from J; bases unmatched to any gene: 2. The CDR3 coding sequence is TGTGCCAGCAGTTTAGGGGGACTAGCGGGGCAGTTCTTC. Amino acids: CASSLGGLAGQFF.

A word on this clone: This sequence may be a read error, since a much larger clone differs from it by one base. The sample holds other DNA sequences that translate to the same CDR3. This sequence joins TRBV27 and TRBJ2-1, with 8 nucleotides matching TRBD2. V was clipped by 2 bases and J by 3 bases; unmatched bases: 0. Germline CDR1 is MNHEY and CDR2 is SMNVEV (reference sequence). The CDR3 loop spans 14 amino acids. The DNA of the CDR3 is TGTGCCAGCAGTTTAACTAGCGGCTACAATGAGCAGTTCTTC. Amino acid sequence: CASSLTSGYNEQFF.

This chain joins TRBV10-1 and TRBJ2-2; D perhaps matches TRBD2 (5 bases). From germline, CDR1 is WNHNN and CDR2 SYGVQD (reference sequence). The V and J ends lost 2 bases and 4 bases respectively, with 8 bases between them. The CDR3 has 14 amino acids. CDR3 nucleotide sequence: TGCGCCAGCAGTGAGAGAACTAGCACCGGGGAGCTGTTTTTT. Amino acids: CASSERTSTGELFF.

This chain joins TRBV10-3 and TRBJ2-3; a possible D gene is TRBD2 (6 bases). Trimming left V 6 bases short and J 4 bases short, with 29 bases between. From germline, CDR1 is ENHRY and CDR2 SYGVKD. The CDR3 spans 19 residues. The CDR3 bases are TGTGCCATCAGGCCAACCGCCCCGACACTGGGGAGGAGGCCAGATACGCAGTATTTT. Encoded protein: CAIRPTAPTLGRRPDTQYF.

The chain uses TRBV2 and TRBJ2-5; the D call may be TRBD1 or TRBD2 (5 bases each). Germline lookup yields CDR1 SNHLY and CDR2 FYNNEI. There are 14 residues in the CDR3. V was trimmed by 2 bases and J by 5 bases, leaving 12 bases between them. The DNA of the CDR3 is TGTGCCAGCAGTGAAATCCAGGGCGGGGAGACCCAGTACTTC. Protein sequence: CASSEIQGGETQYF. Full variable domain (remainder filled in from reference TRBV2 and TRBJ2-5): EPEVTQTPSHQVTQMGQEVILRCVPISNHLYFYWYRQILGQKVEFLVSFYNNEISEKSEIFDDQFSVERPDGSNFTLKIRSTKLEDSAMYFCASSEIQGGETQYFGPGTRLLVL.

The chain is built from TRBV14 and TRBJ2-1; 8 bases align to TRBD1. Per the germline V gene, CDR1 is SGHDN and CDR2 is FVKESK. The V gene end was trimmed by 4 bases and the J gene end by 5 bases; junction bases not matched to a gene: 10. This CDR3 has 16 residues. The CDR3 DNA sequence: TGTGCCAGCAGCCCGTTCATCGGACAGGGCGACAATGAGCAGTTCTTC. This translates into CASSPFIGQGDNEQFF.

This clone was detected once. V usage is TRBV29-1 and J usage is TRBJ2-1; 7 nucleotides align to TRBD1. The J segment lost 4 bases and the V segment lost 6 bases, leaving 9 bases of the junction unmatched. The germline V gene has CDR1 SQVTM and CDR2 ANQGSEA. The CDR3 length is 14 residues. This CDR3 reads CSVETGMGYNEQFF. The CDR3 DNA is TGCAGCGTCGAGACAGGGATGGGTTACAATGAGCAGTTCTTC.